A single sample gave rise to the 14 T cell receptor beta chains below, sequenced in a study of cytomegalovirus exposure and HLA in healthy donors. Use of 60 Vbeta and 13 Jbeta primers characterized the PCR. Produced via immunoSEQ multiplex PCR; TCRdb's table is partial and in-frame only. This sample has about 140,000 clones, with about 80% found just once. The specimen was PBMCs. The source of these receptors is a man aged 35 to 55 in good health and CMV-seronegative.

V gene TRBV9 combines with J gene TRBJ2-3; D gene uncertain. CDR3 length equals 14 residues. Germline V lookup: CDR1 SGDLS, CDR2 YYNGEE. Trimming took off 2 bases at V and 2 bases at J, with 9 bases between the two ends. CDR3 in amino acids: CASSVGPDTDTQYF. DNA for the CDR3: TGTGCCAGCAGCGTTGGGCCCGACACAGATACGCAGTATTTT.

A single count supports this clone. The chain is built from TRBV13 and TRBJ1-1; 8 bases agree with TRBD1. CDR1 and CDR2 (germline): PRHDT, FYEKMQ (reference sequence). The trim removed 5 bases at V and 8 bases at J, leaving 7 bases unmatched. The CDR3 spans 13 residues. CDR3 sequence (DNA): TGTGCCAGCAGCGCCCAGGACAGGGACGAAGCTTTCTTT. It encodes CASSAQDRDEAFF.

The table lists this clone with a count of one. V gene TRBV7-8 combines with J gene TRBJ2-3, with a weak D call TRBD2 (6 bases). Germline V lookup: CDR1 SGHVS, CDR2 FQNEAQ. With 5 bases removed from V and 0 bases from J, the gap between germline ends came to 12 bases. There are 15 residues in the CDR3. CDR3 nucleotides: TGTGCCAGCAGCGTCGGGACTTCCAGCACAGATACGCAGTATTTT. Protein: CASSVGTSSTDTQYF.

The chain has TRBV4-1 and TRBJ1-2, with TRBD1 identical over 9 bases. The germline V gene has CDR1 MGHRA and CDR2 YSYEKL. With 0 bases clipped from V and 6 bases from J, the junction kept 8 bases outside the gene matches. The length of the CDR3 is 16 residues. The CDR3 DNA follows: TGCGCCAGCAGCCAAGATCGGGCGGACAGGGGCGATGGCTACACCTTC. It encodes CASSQDRADRGDGYTF.

This clone has a handful of counts. The chain couples TRBV7-2 to TRBJ2-5; 10 bases agree with TRBD1. The V gene's germline CDR1 is SGHTA and CDR2 FQGNSA. Trimming at V came to 4 bases and at J to 5 bases, leaving 10 bases not matched to a gene. There are 16 residues in the CDR3. CDR3 protein: CASSSRQGAQEETQYF. The CDR3 nucleotides read TGTGCCAGCAGCTCCCGACAGGGGGCGCAGGAGGAGACCCAGTACTTC.

The chain couples TRBV5-1 to TRBJ2-7; 14 nucleotides match TRBD2. Unmatched junction bases numbered 9, after V lost 1 base and J lost 0 bases. CDR1 is SGHRS, CDR2 YFSETQ, per germline. There are 19 residues in the CDR3. CDR3 sequence (DNA): TGCGCCAGCAGCTTGAAGGGGGGACTAGCGGGAGAGGTCTCCTACGAGCAGTACTTC. Translating it yields CASSLKGGLAGEVSYEQYF. Variable domain in full (rest from reference TRBV5-1 and TRBJ2-7): KAGVTQTPRYLIKTRGQQVTLSCSPISGHRSVSWYQQTPGQGLQFLFEYFSETQRNKGNFPGRFSGRQFSNSRSEMNVSTLELGDSALYLCASSLKGGLAGEVSYEQYFGPGTRLTVT.

This chain connects TRBV5-1 to TRBJ1-2, with D possibly being TRBD1 (6 bases). V was trimmed by 4 bases and J by 6 bases, leaving 16 bases between them. The CDR3 covers 14 residues. Germline V CDR1 and CDR2: SGHRS, YFSETQ. The DNA for the CDR3 is TGCGCCAGCAGCCTGCAGGGGACGACGGATGGCTACACCTTC. This translates into CASSLQGTTDGYTF. The complete variable domain, with remaining parts taken from reference TRBV5-1 and TRBJ1-2, reads KAGVTQTPRYLIKTRGQQVTLSCSPISGHRSVSWYQQTPGQGLQFLFEYFSETQRNKGNFPGRFSGRQFSNSRSEMNVSTLELGDSALYLCASSLQGTTDGYTFGSGTRLTVV.

This clone showed up just a few times. The chain is built from TRBV19 and TRBJ2-1; 10 bases are shared with TRBD1. This CDR3 is built from 15 residues. Germline V gene lookup returns CDR1 LNHDA and CDR2 SQIVND (reference sequence). The ends lost 5 bases at V and 9 bases at J; junction bases unmatched: 10. The CDR3 sequence is CASSPGTGALGEQFF. For the CDR3, the DNA is TGTGCCAGTAGTCCCGGGACAGGGGCCTTAGGTGAGCAGTTCTTC.

The rearrangement links TRBV25-1 to TRBJ2-1, with TRBD1 as a possible D gene (6 bases). V lost 6 bases and J 3 bases, leaving 12 bases between the germline ends. Germline CDR1 and CDR2: MGHDK and SYGVNS. The CDR3 spans 14 residues. CDR3 region: CASRKGEGYNEQFF. CDR3 nucleotides: TGTGCCAGCAGAAAGGGGGAAGGCTACAATGAGCAGTTCTTC.

This sequence joins TRBV5-1 and TRBJ2-7; D gene uncertain. V was cut by 4 bases and J by 3 bases, with 11 bases left in between. This CDR3 region has 13 residues. Germline V lookup: CDR1 SGHRS, CDR2 YFSETQ. This CDR3 is CASSLTPDYEQYF. DNA of the CDR3: TGCGCCAGCAGCCTGACACCTGACTACGAGCAGTACTTC.

For the CDR3, the DNA is TGTGCCAGCAGCTTGGAACAGGGACACCTTACCGGGGAGCTGTTTTTT. Its translation is CASSLEQGHLTGELFF. V gene TRBV5-4 combines with J gene TRBJ2-2, with D possibly matching TRBD1 (6 bases). Germline-derived CDR1 and CDR2 are SGHNT and YYREEE (reference sequence). With 0 bases removed from V and 5 bases from J, the gap between germline ends came to 14 bases. The CDR3 is 16 residues long.

The chain uses TRBV5-5 and TRBJ2-7, with 7 positions matching TRBD2. The CDR3 is 14 amino acids. Germline trimming cut 5 bases from V and 6 bases from J; bases unmatched to any gene: 11. Per the germline V gene, CDR1 is SGHKS and CDR2 is YYEKEE (reference sequence). Written as DNA, the CDR3 is TGTGCCAGCAGTTACGGACTAGAGGGTCCCGAGCAGTACTTC. This codes for CASSYGLEGPEQYF.

This rearrangement joins TRBV5-5 to TRBJ1-4; 10 nucleotides align to TRBD1. Germline V gene data show CDR1 as SGHKS and CDR2 as YYEKEE (reference sequence). CDR3 size: 14 residues. Germline trimming cut 4 bases from V and 6 bases from J; bases unmatched to any gene: 3. DNA for the CDR3: TGTGCCAGCAGCCGGACAGGGGGTGATGAAAAACTGTTTTTT. It translates to CASSRTGGDEKLFF.

This sequence joins TRBV28 and TRBJ2-3; 9 bases match TRBD2. The V gene's germline CDR1 is MDHEN and CDR2 SYDVKM. The CDR3 contains 17 residues. V gave up 6 bases and J gave up 4 bases; unmatched junction bases: 14. The CDR3 region has the DNA TGTGCCAGCAGCCCGGGGCGGGGACTAGCAGTCTCAGATACGCAGTATTTT. Residues: CASSPGRGLAVSDTQYF.